These T cell receptor beta chains were read from a single sample in a study of T cell responses to AZD1222 COVID-19 vaccine. Using immunoSEQ multiplex PCR, the repertoire was profiled, and TCRdb retains in-frame clones only, with some absent. The table records about 89,000 clones, about 90% of them present only once. The input for sequencing was peripheral blood, taken 28 days after the second AZD1222 dose. The receptors derive from an adult who received the AZD1222 COVID-19 vaccine. Each CDR3 is given with its conserved first and last residue. Each record gives: V gene, D gene, J gene, clone size, CDR3 DNA, CDR3 protein. A D gene is named only where the DNA matches it firmly. A row's size may be missing; if present it is once, few, many or a size class.

>TRBV2|.|TRBJ1-1|.
TGTGCCAGCAGCCTTATTAACACTGAAGCTTTCTTT
CASSLINTEAFF
>TRBV5-1|.|TRBJ1-5|.
TGCGCCAGCAGCTTGGATCCAGGGTATAGCAATCAGCCCCAGCATTTT
CASSLDPGYSNQPQHF
>TRBV13|TRBD2|TRBJ2-6|.
TGTGCCAGCAGTACCGGGGGGTACTCTGGGGCCAACGTCCTGACTTTC
CASSTGGYSGANVLTF
>TRBV5-4|.|TRBJ2-4|.
TGTGCCAGCAGCCCGGGGAAAGGGCCAAAAAACATTCAGTACTTC
CASSPGKGPKNIQYF
>TRBV4-1|TRBD2|TRBJ2-7|.
TGCGCCAGCAGCCAACCTACTAGGAGCGGGAGGTCATACGAGCAGTACTTC
CASSQPTRSGRSYEQYF
>TRBV9|.|TRBJ2-2|.
TGTGCCAGCAGCGTAGGGGTAGGGGACTTCACCGGGGAGCTGTTTTTT
CASSVGVGDFTGELFF
>TRBV6-1|.|TRBJ1-1|.
TGTGCCAGCAGTGAAGACTGGACAGTAGATGAAGCTTTCTTT
CASSEDWTVDEAFF
>TRBV7-7|.|TRBJ2-6|.
TGTGCTAGCAGCCCTGACTCTGGGGCCAACGTCCTGACTTTC
CASSPDSGANVLTF
>TRBV6-1|.|TRBJ1-3|.
TGTGCCAGCAGTGAAGTTATAAACACCATATATTTT
CASSEVINTIYF
>TRBV11-1|.|TRBJ2-4|few
TGTGCCAGCAGCTTAGAGACTAGTGGTAGCATTCAGTACTTC
CASSLETSGSIQYF
>TRBV11-2|.|TRBJ1-4|.
TGTGCCAGCAGCTTATATGCAGGGGCAACTAATGAAAAACTGTTTTTT
CASSLYAGATNEKLFF
>TRBV7-8|TRBD2|TRBJ2-3|.
TGTGCCAGCAGCCCAGGCGGGGGTAGAACAGATACGCAGTATTTT
CASSPGGGRTDTQYF
>TRBV28|TRBD2|TRBJ2-1|.
TGTGCCAGCAGTCCCTCGGGAGGTAGCTCCTACAATGAGCAGTTCTTC
CASSPSGGSSYNEQFF
>TRBV30|TRBD2|TRBJ2-1|.
TGTGCCTGGAGTCCTAGCGGGGAGAGTGAGCAGTTCTTC
CAWSPSGESEQFF
>TRBV6-1|TRBD1|TRBJ1-5|.
TGTGCCAGCAGTGATAAGACAGGGAACACGTGGGATCAGCCCCAGCATTTT
CASSDKTGNTWDQPQHF
>TRBV2|TRBD2|TRBJ2-1|.
TGTGCCAGCAGAATGAACGGGGGGTCTAACAATGAGCAGTTCTTC
CASRMNGGSNNEQFF
>TRBV7-9|TRBD1|TRBJ1-3|.
TGTGCCAGCAGAGTGGGTGGACAGGGCTTTGGAAACACCATATATTTT
CASRVGGQGFGNTIYF
>TRBV2|.|TRBJ2-7|once
TGTGCCAGCAGAGCAGAGGAGGGAAGGAACTACGAGCAGTACTTC
CASRAEEGRNYEQYF
>TRBV20-1|.|TRBJ2-1|.
TGCAGTGCTAGTGAAGGTCCCAGCGGGTCAAATGAGCAGTTCTTC
CSASEGPSGSNEQFF
>TRBV7-9|.|TRBJ2-7|.
TGTGCCAGCAGCTTAGTGCGGTACGAGCAGTACTTC
CASSLVRYEQYF
>TRBV3-1/TRBV3-2|TRBD1|TRBJ1-2|.
TGTGCCAGTGAATTAACCGGGACAGGGGGCGGTGGCTACACCTTC
CASELTGTGGGGYTF
>TRBV20-1|.|TRBJ1-6|.
TGCAGTGCTAGACGCAGAGAGACTCTCCACTTT
CSARRRETLHF